The entry below describes one T cell receptor (beta chain). The antigen remains unidentified. V shed 3 bases and J shed 5 bases, with 17 bases lying between them. This CDR3 spans 16 amino acids. CDR1 SGHTA and CDR2 FQGNSA come from the germline V gene. The data originate from a study of cytomegalovirus exposure and HLA in healthy donors. Findings and caveats of the study: Most of the CMV-associated TCR beta chains (in a later analysis) appeared to be HLA-restricted. In vitro, three CMV-associated chains proved specific for CMV antigens.

PCR involved 60 Vbeta and 13 Jbeta primers. Study processing details: There were around 80 million unique TCR beta chains by a later count, and some 12 million of them were shared. The table came from immunoSEQ multiplex PCR; TCRdb's copy has only in-frame clones and leaves some out. V, J and clone size were drawn from that table, and D and trimming were deduced from the DNA. The sample consists of around 190,000 clones, around 87% of them appearing once. The TCR originated in a woman between 18 and 30 years old in good health and CMV-seronegative. The sample was PBMCs. This chain links TRBV7-2 with TRBJ2-1; D perhaps matches TRBD2 (6 bases). The CDR3 loop is CASSLGRRRDNNEQFF. The CDR3 nucleotides are TGTGCCAGCAGCTTGGGACGGCGGAGGGATAACAATGAGCAGTTCTTC.